Listed here are 8 T cell receptor beta chains from one sample, sequenced in a study of cytomegalovirus exposure and HLA in healthy donors. The PCR had 60 Vbeta and 13 Jbeta primers. The method was immunoSEQ multiplex PCR; TCRdb's version includes in-frame clones alone and lacks a portion of them. This sample yields around 120,000 clones, of which approximately 81% are seen a single time; roughly 3.9% belongs to the top ten. Sequenced: PBMCs. Receptor source: a woman aged 25 to 39 in good health and CMV-seronegative.

The CDR3 loop reads CASRRGNTGELFF. DNA of the CDR3: TGTGCCAGCAGAAGAGGAAACACCGGGGAGCTGTTTTTT. The chain uses TRBV6-5 and TRBJ2-2; D is unresolved. V lost 6 bases and J lost 2, with 7 bases in between. The CDR3 is 13 amino acids. CDR1 and CDR2 from the germline V gene are MNHEY and SVGAGI.

The chain employs TRBV6-5 and TRBJ2-7, with a tentative D call TRBD2 (5 bases). The CDR3 covers 14 residues. CDR1 MNHEY and CDR2 SVGAGI come from the germline V gene. The V end lost 6 bases, the J end lost 4 bases, and 16 bases lay between the germline ends. The CDR3 nucleotides read TGTGCCAGCAGATCTTACGGGCGGGTTTACGAGCAGTACTTC. This sequence encodes CASRSYGRVYEQYF.

CDR3 sequence: CASSLEGLAGAKETQYF. The CDR3 nucleotides read TGTGCCAGCAGCTTGGAGGGGCTAGCGGGAGCTAAAGAGACCCAGTACTTC. J is TRBJ2-5 and V is TRBV5-8, with 10 positions matching TRBD2. The V gene end was trimmed by 0 bases and the J gene end by 3 bases; junction bases not matched to a gene: 8. There are 17 residues in the CDR3. Germline V gives CDR1 SGHTS, CDR2 YDEGEE.

The rearrangement links TRBV15 to TRBJ2-6; no reliable D call. The V and J ends lost 5 bases and 0 bases respectively, with 11 bases between them. The germline gives CDR1 LNHNV, CDR2 YYDKDF (reference sequence). The CDR3 runs 16 residues. Here the CDR3 DNA reads TGTGCCACCAGCCCGTCCGGAGTCTCTGGGGCCAACGTCCTGACTTTC. Its protein product is CATSPSGVSGANVLTF. The full variable domain, rest sourced from reference TRBV15 and TRBJ2-6, is DAMVIQNPRYQVTQFGKPVTLSCSQTLNHNVMYWYQQKSSQAPKLLFHYYDKDFNNEADTPDNFQSRRPNTSFCFLDIRSPGLGDTAMYLCATSPSGVSGANVLTFGAGSRLTVL.

As concerns this clone: This sample includes further DNA sequences coding for the same CDR3. The chain carries TRBV7-9 and TRBJ2-5, with 16 bases aligning to TRBD2. After removal of 1 base from V and 5 bases from J, the junction contained 7 bases not matched to a gene. The CDR3 consists of 18 residues. Per the germline V gene, CDR1 is SEHNR and CDR2 is FQNEAQ (reference sequence). The CDR3 DNA follows: TGTGCCAGCAGCTTAGTGGGACTAGCGGGGGGGCCATTCGAGACCCAGTACTTC. Protein sequence: CASSLVGLAGGPFETQYF.

J is TRBJ2-7 and V is TRBV28; weak D call: TRBD1 (6 bases). V was shortened by 8 bases and J by 0 bases, with 20 bases between the two germline ends. The CDR3 length is 16 residues. Germline loops: CDR1 MDHEN, CDR2 SYDVKM. The CDR3 nucleotides are TGTGCCAGCTCCCCTGCCGGGACAAGTAGCTCCTACGAGCAGTACTTC. It codes for CASSPAGTSSSYEQYF.

This clone appeared a few times. The chain has TRBV28 and TRBJ2-2, with D perhaps TRBD2 (5 bases). CDR3 length equals 14 residues. Trimming took off 6 bases at V and 5 bases at J, with 13 bases between the two ends. Germline V gene sequence: CDR1 MDHEN, CDR2 SYDVKM. CDR3: CASSPGVLTGELFF. As DNA, the CDR3 is TGTGCCAGCAGCCCCGGGGTGCTGACCGGGGAGCTGTTTTTT.

V and J are TRBV30 and TRBJ2-1, with 7 bases aligning to TRBD1. This CDR3 has 12 amino acids. The V gene's germline CDR1 is GTSNPN and CDR2 SVGIG (reference sequence). J was trimmed by 4 bases and V by 4 bases; bases with no gene match: 1. The CDR3 bases are TGTGCCTGGAACAGGGGATACAATGAGCAGTTCTTC. Its translation is CAWNRGYNEQFF.